These T cell receptor beta chains were read from a single sample in a study of read filtering for tumor transcriptome and immune sequencing. TCRdb reanalysed the reads using MiXCR and keeps one entry per CDR3 protein. The table includes about 130,000 distinct CDR3 sequences, 10% to 15% detected once. The sequenced material came from a population of CD138-negative cells sorted from bone marrow. These receptors were taken from a donor aged 40 or over with multiple myeloma. CDR3s include the opening cysteine and the closing phenylalanine or tryptophan. The D gene is left open where the match is weak. Size tells how often a clone was seen (once, few, many) or the class of an expanded clone, and some rows leave it out.

>many|13|TRBV29-1|TRBJ2-5|TRBD2
CSASKAGVETQYF
TGCAGCGCCTCTAAAGCGGGAGTAGAGACCCAGTACTTC
>many|15|TRBV5-1|TRBJ1-2|.
CASSLETGLIYGYTF
TGCGCCAGCAGCTTGGAGACAGGCCTCATCTATGGCTACACCTTC
>many|15|TRBV25-1|TRBJ2-1|.
CASSGSLKTYNEQFF
TGTGCCAGCAGTGGTTCGCTGAAAACCTACAATGAGCAGTTCTTC
>many|16|TRBV6-5|TRBJ2-2|.
CASRRLRGQNTGELFF
TGTGCCAGCAGGCGCCTAAGGGGACAAAACACCGGGGAGCTGTTTTTT
>many|15|TRBV3-1|TRBJ2-1|TRBD2
CASSQMTSGPSEQFF
TGTGCCAGCAGCCAGATGACTAGCGGTCCCTCTGAGCAGTTCTTC
>few|16|TRBV7-2|TRBJ2-3|.
CASSPGTLPSTDTQYF
TGTGCCAGCAGCCCCGGGACTTTACCTAGCACAGATACGCAGTATTTT
>.|14|TRBV11-2|TRBJ1-1|.
CASSLFRGRTEAFF
TGTGCCAGCAGCTTATTTCGAGGGAGGACTGAAGCTTTCTTT
>many|15|TRBV5-1|TRBJ2-7|TRBD2
CASSPGLAGGREQYF
TGCGCCAGCAGCCCGGGACTAGCGGGAGGGCGTGAGCAGTACTTC
>many|18|TRBV20-1|TRBJ2-1|TRBD2
CSARGPGLAGPSYNEQFF
TGCAGTGCTAGAGGTCCGGGACTAGCGGGTCCCTCCTACAATGAGCAGTTCTTC
>many|14|TRBV5-1|TRBJ2-5|TRBD1
CASGETGGQETQYF
TGCGCCAGCGGCGAGACAGGGGGACAAGAGACCCAGTACTTC
>few|11|TRBV23-1|TRBJ2-5|.
CAAREQETQYF
TGCGCCGCGAGGGAACAAGAGACCCAGTACTTC
>many|18|TRBV10-3|TRBJ2-1|TRBD2
CAISSPGLAGATYNEQFF
TGTGCCATCAGTAGTCCTGGGCTAGCGGGAGCCACCTACAATGAGCAGTTCTTC
>many|13|TRBV10-3|TRBJ2-7|TRBD2
CAIGTSGGYEQYF
TGTGCCATTGGGACTAGCGGGGGCTACGAGCAGTACTTC
>many|14|TRBV18|TRBJ2-1|TRBD2
CASSPPGLAYEQFF
TGTGCCAGCTCCCCCCCGGGACTAGCCTATGAGCAGTTCTTC
>many|14|TRBV10-3|TRBJ1-1|.
CAISDWGGNTEAFF
TGTGCCATCAGTGATTGGGGCGGGAACACTGAAGCTTTCTTT
>.|15|TRBV4-2|TRBJ2-2|.
CASSQEWRNTGELFF
TGTGCCAGCAGCCAAGAGTGGCGGAACACCGGGGAGCTGTTTTTT
>few|13|TRBV3-1|TRBJ1-5|.
CASSTGANQPQHF
TGTGCCAGCAGCACGGGGGCAAATCAGCCCCAGCATTTT
>many|13|TRBV19|TRBJ1-1|.
CASSIFIEGEAFF
TGTGCCAGTAGTATATTTATTGAGGGGGAAGCTTTCTTT
>.|16|TRBV5-4|TRBJ1-5|.
CASSLSARTCNQPQHF
TGTGCCAGCAGCTTGAGTGCCAGAACTTGCAATCAGCCCCAGCATTTT
>many|14|TRBV29-1|TRBJ2-4|TRBD1
CSANTGTVKNIQYF
TGCAGCGCCAATACCGGGACAGTCAAAAACATTCAGTACTTC
>many|13|TRBV28|TRBJ1-1|.
CASRQDSHTEAFF
TGTGCCAGCAGACAGGACAGCCACACTGAAGCTTTCTTT
>many|13|TRBV5-1|TRBJ2-5|.
CASSSSIQETQYF
TGCGCCAGCAGCTCCTCTATCCAAGAGACCCAGTACTTC
>many|12|TRBV20-1|TRBJ2-1|.
CSARADDYSGFF
TGCAGTGCTAGAGCTGATGATTACTCAGGGTTTTTC
>many|18|TRBV3-1|TRBJ2-3|TRBD2
CASTGGIAGGRSTDTQYF
TGTGCCAGCACCGGGGGGATAGCGGGGGGAAGGAGCACAGATACGCAGTATTTT
>many|14|TRBV10-3|TRBJ2-1|.
CAINPGLSENEQFF
TGTGCCATCAATCCGGGACTTAGCGAGAATGAGCAGTTCTTC
>.|18|TRBV5-1|TRBJ2-1|TRBD2
CASSLVPTSGRSYNEQFF
TGCGCCAGCAGCTTAGTCCCGACTAGCGGGAGGTCCTACAATGAGCAGTTCTTC
>many|16|TRBV28|TRBJ1-2|TRBD1
CASSLPTGGINYGYTF
TGTGCCAGCAGTTTACCTACAGGGGGGATTAACTATGGCTACACCTTC
>many|13|TRBV28|TRBJ2-5|TRBD1
CASRTGGRETQYF
TGTGCCAGCAGGACAGGGGGCCGGGAGACCCAGTACTTC
>many|13|TRBV7-2|TRBJ2-1|TRBD2
CASSLLLAGGPFF
TGTGCCAGCAGCTTACTCTTAGCGGGAGGGCCGTTCTTC
>many|15|TRBV29-1|TRBJ2-1|TRBD2
CSVDPPAGGYNEQFF
TGCAGCGTTGACCCACCAGCGGGGGGGTACAATGAGCAGTTCTTC
>many|17|TRBV4-2|TRBJ2-3|.
CASSLPGQSRSTDTQYF
TGTGCCAGCAGCCTCCCGGGTCAGAGCCGCTCCACAGATACGCAGTATTTT
>many|15|TRBV19|TRBJ2-1|TRBD2
CASSIGGSGSDEQFF
TGTGCCAGTAGTATAGGCGGTAGCGGGAGCGATGAGCAGTTCTTC
>many|16|TRBV11-2|TRBJ2-7|.
CASSLTGGTGTGHRYF
TGTGCCAGCAGCTTAACGGGAGGGACAGGGACCGGACATCGGTACTTC
>few|12|TRBV19|TRBJ1-5|.
CASSTLNQPQHF
TGTGCCAGTAGTACCTTAAATCAGCCCCAGCATTTT
>.|17|TRBV15|TRBJ2-5|.
CATSRDLGLPLWETQYF
TGTGCCACCAGCAGAGATTTGGGACTCCCTTTGTGGGAGACCCAGTACTTC
>.|12|TRBV20-1|TRBJ2-4|.
CRASGAGNIQYF
TGCAGAGCTAGTGGGGCTGGAAACATTCAGTACTTC
>many|13|TRBV6-2/TRBV6-3|TRBJ1-5|TRBD1
CASRTTGDQPQHF
TGTGCCAGCAGAACGACAGGGGACCAGCCCCAGCATTTT
>many|14|TRBV11-2|TRBJ2-1|.
CASSSAAGQGEQFF
TGTGCCAGCAGCTCGGCGGCAGGGCAGGGTGAGCAGTTCTTC
>.|16|TRBV20-1|TRBJ2-3|TRBD2
CSASDLAGVGADTQYF
TGCAGTGCTAGCGATTTAGCGGGAGTGGGTGCAGATACGCAGTATTTT
>many|13|TRBV19|TRBJ2-3|.
CASRSGITDTQYF
TGTGCCAGTAGATCCGGAATCACAGATACGCAGTATTTT
>many|14|TRBV3-1|TRBJ2-2|.
CATQRAGNTGELFF
TGTGCCACCCAACGGGCTGGGAACACCGGGGAGCTGTTTTTT
>.|15|TRBV12-3/TRBV12-4|TRBJ1-4|TRBD1
CASSSSGTGVEKLFF
TGTGCCAGCAGTTCCTCCGGGACAGGGGTTGAAAAACTGTTTTTT
>many|14|TRBV5-1|TRBJ1-4|.
CASSSLRGDEKLFF
TGCGCCAGCAGCTCGCTCCGAGGCGATGAAAAACTGTTTTTT
>many|13|TRBV11-3|TRBJ2-5|.
CASSLGQQETQYF
TGTGCCAGCAGCCTAGGACAGCAAGAGACCCAGTACTTC
>many|13|TRBV6-5|TRBJ1-2|.
CASSYVANYGYTF
TGTGCCAGCAGTTACGTTGCGAACTATGGCTACACCTTC